Following are 15 T cell receptor beta chains from one sample sequenced in a study of shared clonotypes between healthy human individuals. CD45RO-negative CD8 cells positively selected for CCR7 made up the naive population, which excluded terminally differentiated effector memory CD45RA+ cells. TCRdb keeps only in-frame clones here, not all; method: immunoSEQ multiplex PCR. The repertoire holds roughly 570,000 clones, with nearly 98% as singletons. The specimen sequenced was naive CD8+ T cells sorted from blood. The receptors shown here come from a young man in good health.

The V and J genes are TRBV15 and TRBJ2-7; a weak D match, TRBD1 (6 bases). The V gene lost 0 bases and the J gene lost 3 bases, with 9 bases spanning the gap. The CDR3 covers 14 residues. Germline CDR1 reads LNHNV; CDR2 reads YYDKDF (reference sequence). As DNA, the CDR3 is TGTGCCACCAGCAGAGATACAGGGTTCTACGAGCAGTACTTC. Its translation is CATSRDTGFYEQYF.

The rearrangement uses TRBV2 and TRBJ2-7, with 7 bases that match TRBD1. CDR1 and CDR2 from the germline V gene are SNHLY and FYNNEI. J was trimmed by 3 bases and V by 4 bases; bases with no gene match: 3. The CDR3 loop spans 13 amino acids. CDR3 sequence reads: CASSVRGRYEQYF. The CDR3 DNA sequence: TGTGCCAGCAGTGTTAGGGGGCGCTACGAGCAGTACTTC.

V usage is TRBV29-1 and J usage is TRBJ2-2; 8 bases fit TRBD2. Germline V CDR1 and CDR2: SQVTM, ANQGSEA. The CDR3 is made up of 13 amino acids. V lost 5 bases to trimming and J lost 7 bases; unmatched junction nucleotides: 6. The CDR3 sequence is CSVQAGVSGELFF. In DNA form, the CDR3 reads TGCAGCGTTCAAGCGGGAGTGAGCGGGGAGCTGTTTTTT.

The chain has TRBV18 and TRBJ2-3; D possibly corresponds to TRBD2 (5 bases). Trimming removed 6 bases from V and 9 bases from J, with 16 bases in between. Germline V gene lookup returns CDR1 KGHSH and CDR2 LQKENI. The CDR3 spans 13 residues. CDR3 protein: CASSTEPGYTQYF. CDR3 bases: TGTGCCAGCTCGACCGAACCGGGGTACACGCAGTATTTT.

CDR3 loop: CASSLSGAPYNEQFF. The CDR3 coding sequence is TGTGCCAGCAGTCTTAGCGGGGCTCCCTACAATGAGCAGTTCTTC. V gene TRBV6-1 combines with J gene TRBJ2-1; TRBD2 matches 8 bases. The V segment lost 5 bases and the J segment 2 bases; nucleotides outside the gene matches: 5. Germline V gene data show CDR1 as MNHNS and CDR2 as SASEGT. The CDR3 sequence is 15 residues long.

V and J are TRBV4-1 and TRBJ1-1, with 7 bases matching TRBD1. This CDR3 region has 15 residues. In germline, CDR1 is MGHRA, CDR2 YSYEKL. Losses at the gene ends were 0 bases for V and 6 bases for J; bases not matched to a gene: 7. The DNA of the CDR3 is TGCGCCAGCAGCCAAGAGACAGGGTTCCCACCTGAAGCTTTCTTT. Translated, it gives CASSQETGFPPEAFF.

This clone was seen once. V and J are TRBV14 and TRBJ1-3; 8 bases line up with TRBD1. This CDR3 is 15 amino acids long. Germline V lookup: CDR1 SGHDN, CDR2 FVKESK. J gave up 1 base and V 3 bases, and 2 bases lay outside the gene matches. The CDR3 nucleotides are TGTGCCAGCAGCCAGGACAGGGCGTCTGGAAACACCATATATTTT. Encoded protein: CASSQDRASGNTIYF.

This clone has just one count. The rearrangement uses TRBV9 and TRBJ2-5; D gene ambiguous. CDR1 and CDR2 from the germline V gene are SGDLS and YYNGEE. V lost 4 bases, J lost 3 bases, and 10 bases lay in between. CDR3 length: 13 residues. CDR3 bases: TGTGCCAGCAGCACCCGCGCTAAAGAGACCCAGTACTTC. Its translation: CASSTRAKETQYF.

The CDR3 spells CSVVQTTYEQYF. CDR3 DNA: TGCAGCGTTGTTCAGACAACCTACGAGCAGTACTTC. The rearrangement joins TRBV29-1 to TRBJ2-7; no definite D call. Trimming cost V 4 bases and J 2 bases, with 9 bases left between them. This CDR3 region has 12 residues. Germline V gene lookup returns CDR1 SQVTM and CDR2 ANQGSEA.

The chain links TRBV28 to TRBJ1-5; D remains ambiguous. This CDR3 has 14 amino acids. The V gene's germline CDR1 is MDHEN and CDR2 SYDVKM. The ends were cut back, 8 bases at V and 3 bases at J, with 14 bases in the middle. CDR3 in amino acids: CASVRSAFNQPQHF. CDR3 DNA: TGTGCCAGCGTAAGGTCAGCATTCAATCAGCCCCAGCATTTT.

This clone was recorded once. The chain is built from TRBV7-9 and TRBJ2-2; unclear D gene. Germline V gene lookup returns CDR1 SEHNR and CDR2 FQNEAQ (reference sequence). The V and J ends lost 8 bases and 4 bases respectively, with 14 bases between them. This CDR3 region has 14 residues. The CDR3 DNA reads TGTGCCAGCGTCGTCTTAGGTGGCACCGGGGAGCTGTTTTTT. Encoded protein: CASVVLGGTGELFF.

The chain carries TRBV27 and TRBJ2-7, with D unclear. V was cut by 0 bases and J by 6 bases, with 12 bases left in between. Germline CDR1 and CDR2: MNHEY and SMNVEV (reference sequence). This CDR3 is built from 14 residues. CDR3 in amino acids: CASSLSPRAREQYF. The CDR3 DNA is TGTGCCAGCAGTTTATCGCCACGGGCTCGCGAGCAGTACTTC.

This clone came up once. The identical CDR3 is also encoded by other nucleotide sequences in the sample. The genes are TRBV5-6 and TRBJ2-1; D is uncertain. V was shortened by 0 bases and J by 5 bases, with 3 bases between the two germline ends. The CDR3 runs 12 residues. CDR1 is SGHDT, CDR2 YYEEEE, per germline. The CDR3 protein is CASSLADNEQFF. CDR3 DNA: TGTGCCAGCAGCTTGGCCGACAATGAGCAGTTCTTC.

The chain combines TRBV27 with TRBJ1-5; TRBD1 matches at 7 bases. The germline V gene encodes CDR1 MNHEY and CDR2 SMNVEV (reference sequence). Germline trimming cut 5 bases from V and 2 bases from J; bases unmatched to any gene: 3. This CDR3 comprises 14 residues. The CDR3, as DNA: TGTGCCAGCAGTCGACAGGGTCGCAATCAGCCCCAGCATTTT. Its translation is CASSRQGRNQPQHF.

The CDR3 DNA reads as TGTGCCAGCAGCTTAGAACTAGCGGGATACAATGAGCAGTTCTTC. As protein: CASSLELAGYNEQFF. The V and J genes are TRBV11-3 and TRBJ2-1, with 10 bases lining up with TRBD2. The ends lost 0 bases at V and 4 bases at J; junction bases unmatched: 0. Germline V gene lookup returns CDR1 SGHNT and CDR2 YENEEA. The CDR3 totals 15 residues.